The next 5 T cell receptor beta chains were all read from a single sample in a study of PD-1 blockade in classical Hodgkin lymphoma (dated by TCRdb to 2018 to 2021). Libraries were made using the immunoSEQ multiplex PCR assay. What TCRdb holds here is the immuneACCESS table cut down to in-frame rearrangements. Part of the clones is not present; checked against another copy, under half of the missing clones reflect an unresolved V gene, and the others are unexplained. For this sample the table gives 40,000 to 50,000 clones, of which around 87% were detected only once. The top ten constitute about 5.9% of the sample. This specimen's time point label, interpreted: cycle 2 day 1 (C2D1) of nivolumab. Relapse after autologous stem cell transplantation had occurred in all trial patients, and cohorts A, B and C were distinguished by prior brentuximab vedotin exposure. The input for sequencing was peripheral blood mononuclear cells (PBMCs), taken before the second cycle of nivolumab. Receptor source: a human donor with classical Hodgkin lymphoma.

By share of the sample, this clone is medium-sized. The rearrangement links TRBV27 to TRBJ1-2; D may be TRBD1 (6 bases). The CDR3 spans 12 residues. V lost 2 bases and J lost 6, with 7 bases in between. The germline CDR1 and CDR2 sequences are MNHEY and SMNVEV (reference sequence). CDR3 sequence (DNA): TGTGCCAGCAGTTTAGGGGGGCATGGCTACACCTTC. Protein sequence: CASSLGGHGYTF.

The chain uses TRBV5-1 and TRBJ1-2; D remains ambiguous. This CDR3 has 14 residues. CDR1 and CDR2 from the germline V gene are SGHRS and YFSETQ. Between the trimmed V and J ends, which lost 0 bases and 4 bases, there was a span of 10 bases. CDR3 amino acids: CASSLGRASYGYTF. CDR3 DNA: TGCGCCAGCAGCTTGGGTCGGGCAAGCTATGGCTACACCTTC.

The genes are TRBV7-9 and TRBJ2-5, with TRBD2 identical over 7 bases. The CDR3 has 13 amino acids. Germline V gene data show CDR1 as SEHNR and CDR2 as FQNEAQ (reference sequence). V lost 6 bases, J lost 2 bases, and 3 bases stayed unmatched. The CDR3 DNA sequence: TGTGCCAGCAGACGGGGGGTGCAAGAGACCCAGTACTTC. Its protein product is CASRRGVQETQYF.

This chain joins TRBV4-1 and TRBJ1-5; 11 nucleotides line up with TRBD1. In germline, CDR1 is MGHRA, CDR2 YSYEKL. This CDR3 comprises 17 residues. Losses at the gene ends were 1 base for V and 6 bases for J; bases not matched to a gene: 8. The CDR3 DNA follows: TGCGCCAGCAGCCAAGGCCTGGACAGGGGGCTTGGTCAGCCCCAGCATTTT. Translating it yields CASSQGLDRGLGQPQHF.

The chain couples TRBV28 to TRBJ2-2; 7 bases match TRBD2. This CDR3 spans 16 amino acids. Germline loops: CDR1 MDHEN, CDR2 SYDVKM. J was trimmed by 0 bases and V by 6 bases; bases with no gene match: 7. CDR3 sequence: CASSLRGTPNTGELFF. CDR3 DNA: TGTGCCAGCAGCCTGCGGGGGACCCCGAACACCGGGGAGCTGTTTTTT.